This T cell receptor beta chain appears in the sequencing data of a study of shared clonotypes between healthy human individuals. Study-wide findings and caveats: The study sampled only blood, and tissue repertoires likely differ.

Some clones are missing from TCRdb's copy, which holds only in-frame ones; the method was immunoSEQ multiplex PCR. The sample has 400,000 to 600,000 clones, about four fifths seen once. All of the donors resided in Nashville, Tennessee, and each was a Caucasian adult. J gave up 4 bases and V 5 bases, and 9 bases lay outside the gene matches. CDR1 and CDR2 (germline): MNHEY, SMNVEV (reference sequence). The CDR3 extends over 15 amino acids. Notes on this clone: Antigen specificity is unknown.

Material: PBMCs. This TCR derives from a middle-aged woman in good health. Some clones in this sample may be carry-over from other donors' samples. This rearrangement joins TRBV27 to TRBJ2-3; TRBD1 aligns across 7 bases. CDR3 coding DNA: TGTGCCAGCAGTGACATGGACAGGTCCCCAGATACGCAGTATTTT. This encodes CASSDMDRSPDTQYF.